The clone carrying this TCR beta chain was recorded many times. What it binds is unknown. This record comes from a study of neurological immune-mediated disorders. General study findings and limits: HTLV-1-associated myelopathy showed the most TCR clonal expansion; multiple sclerosis the least, below healthy controls.

The length of the CDR3 is 12 residues. The germline CDR1 and CDR2 sequences are SGHVS and FQNEAQ. The V segment lost 1 base and the J segment 16 bases; nucleotides outside the gene matches: 3. TCRdb passed the 5' RACE reads through MiXCR, listing each CDR3 protein once. The sample records tens of thousands of distinct CDR3 sequences, roughly 10% being singletons. The unsorted libraries were prepared from 2 million PBMCs (stored at -80 C). The sample consisted of PBMCs. J is TRBJ2-1 and V is TRBV7-8; TRBD2 agrees at 11 bases. The clonotype originates from a man aged 55 to 70 in good health. This chain's CDR3 is CASSLEGTSGFF. The CDR3 nucleotides are TGTGCCAGCAGCTTAGAGGGGACTAGCGGCTTCTTC.